This entry features one T cell receptor (beta chain) sequence. The data belong to a study of blood T cell repertoires in COVID-19. The method was immunoSEQ multiplex PCR; TCRdb's version includes in-frame clones alone and lacks a portion of them. The table lists approximately 250,000 clones, 75% to 85% of them singletons, with approximately 9% in the top ten. Germline CDR1 is MNHNY and CDR2 is SVGAGI (reference sequence). The CDR3 spans 14 residues. V gave up 7 bases and J gave up 2 bases; unmatched junction bases: 4. This TCR was sampled from a woman between 45 and 65 years old with acute COVID-19. Sequencing was performed on PBMCs or T cells enriched from blood (not recorded which). The chain recombines TRBV6-6 with TRBJ2-5; 10 nucleotides agree with TRBD2. The CDR3 nucleotides read TGTGCCAGCAAGAGCGGGGGGGCTCAAGAGACCCAGTACTTC. It codes for CASKSGGAQETQYF.